These 13 T cell receptor beta chains share one sample of origin, sequenced in a study of shared clonotypes between healthy human individuals (TCRdb year 2020). The library was made by the immunoSEQ multiplex PCR assay. Entries here come from immuneACCESS through TCRdb and include only in-frame sequences with V and J called. Some clones fail to appear in such tables; in the studies checked, an unresolved V gene covers under half of the shortfall, and the cause of the remainder is unknown. Across this sample there are around 2.5 million clones, with over 85% seen only once. About 0.38% of the sample is held by the ten biggest clonotypes. Sequenced material: naive CD4+ T cells from PBMCs. This sample's cell subset or site label indicates: CD45RA+ positively selected. Receptors were obtained from a young man in good health. Some clones in this sample may be carry-over from other donors' samples.

The chain has TRBV5-1 and TRBJ2-3; D may match TRBD1 or TRBD2 (5 bases each). The CDR3 runs to 16 residues. Trimming pared 7 bases from V and 4 bases from J, leaving 22 bases between. The germline V gene encodes CDR1 SGHRS and CDR2 YFSETQ. The CDR3 spells CASRHSGGERPDTQYF. CDR3 in DNA: TGCGCCAGCCGCCACTCTGGGGGAGAACGACCAGATACGCAGTATTTT.

This chain uses TRBV6-5 with TRBJ1-6; D is unresolved. V was shortened by 0 bases and J by 5 bases, with 8 bases between the two germline ends. CDR3 length equals 15 residues. CDR1 is MNHEY and CDR2 is SVGAGI in the germline V gene. The CDR3 spells CASSYSPTNNSPLHF. The CDR3 DNA follows: TGTGCCAGCAGTTACTCGCCGACTAATAATTCACCCCTCCACTTT.

This rearrangement joins TRBV2 to TRBJ1-4; D is uncertain. Between the trimmed V and J ends, which lost 4 bases and 0 bases, there was a span of 9 bases. Germline assignment: CDR1 SNHLY and CDR2 FYNNEI. The CDR3 is made up of 15 amino acids. The CDR3 DNA reads TGTGCCAGCAGTGGTCCAACCGCAACTAATGAAAAACTGTTTTTT. Residues: CASSGPTATNEKLFF.

V and J are TRBV21-1 and TRBJ2-1; the DNA was not used to check the table's D call, TRBD2. TRBV21-1 is recorded as a pseudogene. This CDR3 comprises 12 residues. The CDR3 protein is CASSKGGNEQFF. The CDR3 DNA reads TGTGCCAGCAGCAAAGGAGGCAATGAGCAGTTCTTC.

The V call is TRBV4-3, the J call TRBJ1-5; D unresolved. This CDR3 has 18 amino acids. V lost 0 bases and J 4 bases, leaving 19 bases between the germline ends. Germline loops: CDR1 LGHNA, CDR2 YSLEER. The CDR3 reads CASSQDAPTPFTNQPQHF. The CDR3 DNA reads TGCGCCAGCAGCCAAGACGCCCCTACCCCCTTTACTAATCAGCCCCAGCATTTT.

The genes are TRBV28 and TRBJ1-2; D is ambiguous. CDR3 length: 13 residues. Looked up from germline, CDR1 is MDHEN and CDR2 is SYDVKM. Trimming left V 8 bases short and J 1 base short, with 11 bases between. As DNA, the CDR3 is TGTGCCAGCCGGTCAACCTTTAACTATGGCTACACCTTC. This translates into CASRSTFNYGYTF.

In its sample, this clone was seen a few times. The J gene is TRBJ1-1, the V gene TRBV30, with a possible D match to TRBD1 (5 bases). V was pared by 3 bases and J by 0 bases, with 20 bases between. Germline V gives CDR1 GTSNPN, CDR2 SVGIG (reference sequence). The CDR3 is 17 amino acids. The CDR3 here is CAWSLRGVRDMNTEAFF. The CDR3 DNA follows: TGTGCCTGGAGCCTTCGGGGGGTTCGCGATATGAACACTGAAGCTTTCTTT.

The gene calls are TRBV11-3 and TRBJ1-2; the D is unclear. V was cut by 1 base and J by 4 bases, with 10 bases left in between. This CDR3 has 14 residues. Germline V gives CDR1 SGHNT, CDR2 YENEEA. The CDR3 sequence: CASSLAGSSYGYTF. CDR3 sequence (DNA): TGTGCCAGCAGCTTAGCCGGCAGCTCCTATGGCTACACCTTC.

The chain is built from TRBV5-4 and TRBJ1-2; the D is unclear. The CDR3 length is 14 residues. Trimming stripped 4 bases from V and 6 bases from J, with 16 bases between. Germline V gives CDR1 SGHNT, CDR2 YYREEE (reference sequence). CDR3 protein: CASSPQTGTDGYTF. The CDR3 DNA reads as TGTGCCAGCAGCCCCCAGACGGGAACCGATGGCTACACCTTC.

The CDR3 coding sequence is TGTGCCAGCAGTTCCGACACGGGGGGGGAGACCCAGTACTTC. Translating gives CASSSDTGGETQYF. The genes are TRBV28 and TRBJ2-5; the match to TRBD2 covers 8 bases. Germline-derived CDR1 and CDR2 are MDHEN and SYDVKM. The CDR3 is 14 residues long. The trim removed 4 bases at V and 5 bases at J, leaving 6 bases unmatched. The complete variable domain, with remaining parts taken from reference TRBV28 and TRBJ2-5, reads DVKVTQSSRYLVKRTGEKVFLECVQDMDHENMFWYRQDPGLGLRLIYFSYDVKMKEKGDIPEGYSVSREKKERFSLILESASTNQTSMYLCASSSDTGGETQYFGPGTRLLVL.

The chain employs TRBV27 and TRBJ2-7; 11 bases fit TRBD2. This CDR3 contains 16 residues. V gave up 7 bases and J gave up 6 bases; unmatched junction bases: 14. Germline CDR1 MNHEY, CDR2 SMNVEV (reference sequence). The CDR3 DNA sequence: TGTGCCAGCACCCAAGTGGTAGCGGGAGGGCCTTCCGAGCAGTACTTC. Its protein is CASTQVVAGGPSEQYF.

This chain joins TRBV11-3 and TRBJ2-1; D might be TRBD1 or TRBD2, each matching 5 bases. This CDR3 region has 13 residues. Per the germline V gene, CDR1 is SGHNT and CDR2 is YENEEA. V lost 5 bases, J lost 4 bases, and 9 bases lay in between. In nucleotides, the CDR3 is TGTGCCAGCAGCCGGGACGTTTACAATGAGCAGTTCTTC. Protein product: CASSRDVYNEQFF.

The chain is built from TRBV10-3 and TRBJ2-1, with 7 bases aligning to TRBD2. The CDR3 is made up of 12 amino acids. Germline trimming cut 4 bases from V and 6 bases from J; bases unmatched to any gene: 0. The germline V gene encodes CDR1 ENHRY and CDR2 SYGVKD. This CDR3 reads CAISGEGNEQFF. The CDR3, as DNA: TGTGCCATCAGTGGGGAGGGCAATGAGCAGTTCTTC.